This T cell receptor beta chain was found in a study of T cells in Graves' hyperthyroidism and ophthalmopathy. Study-level information: Peripheral blood was taken when the disease was first diagnosed, before any treatment began.

This clonotype was observed a few times. As yet, its antigen is unknown. Study findings and constraints: Using 13 V-J features, a model discriminated ophthalmopathy from stable hyperthyroidism.

The investigators amplified TCR beta CDR3 regions from RNA transcripts. When the TCR CDR3 underwent first-round RT-PCR, the HTBI primer set was used. In TCRdb, the multiplex PCR reads were re-called with MiXCR into one record per CDR3 protein. The data hold about 360,000 distinct CDR3 sequences, with about a fifth observed a single time. The CDR3 length is 11 residues. Germline V lookup: CDR1 SNHLY, CDR2 FYNNEI. V was pared by 6 bases and J by 3 bases, with 4 bases between. The receptor's source is a woman aged 18-30 years with Graves' hyperthyroidism. The sample consisted of blood. The chain employs TRBV2 and TRBJ2-3; D ambiguous. The CDR3 bases are TGTGCCAGCAGACTGACAGATACGCAGTATTTT. It specifies CASRLTDTQYF.